Listed here are 8 T cell receptor beta chains from one sample, sequenced in a study of metastatic and nonmetastatic thyroid tumors. Ahead of thyroid surgery, no patient had received treatment of any kind. Via MiXCR, TCRdb re-called the PCR reads. This table holds roughly 20,000 clones, roughly 17% found once. What was sequenced was blood. Receptors originate from a male donor with papillary thyroid cancer or a benign thyroid nodule (not recorded which). Some clones in this sample may be carry-over from other donors' samples.

This clone has a count of ten or more. The genes are TRBV27 and TRBJ2-1, with D perhaps being TRBD1 or TRBD2 (6 bases each). The CDR3 loop spans 15 amino acids. V shed 6 bases and J shed 6 bases, with 18 bases lying between them. CDR1 is MNHEY and CDR2 is SMNVEV in the germline V gene (reference sequence). The DNA of the CDR3 is TGTGCCAGCAGGCTAGGGGGGTCAAACCGCAATGAGCAGTTCTTC. It codes for CASRLGGSNRNEQFF.

This clone was seen only a few times. The chain joins TRBV27 to TRBJ2-7; D ambiguous. Germline CDR1 MNHEY, CDR2 SMNVEV (reference sequence). The V end lost 4 bases, the J end lost 0 bases, and 10 bases lay between the germline ends. The CDR3 loop spans 14 amino acids. The CDR3 DNA follows: TGTGCCAGCAGTTCGTTCGTGAGCTCCTACGAGCAGTACTTC. Its translation is CASSSFVSSYEQYF.

This clone was found many times. The chain carries TRBV24-1 and TRBJ2-1, with TRBD1 matching over 9 bases. CDR1 is KGHDR and CDR2 is SFDVKD in the germline V gene. After removal of 5 bases from V and 9 bases from J, the junction contained 7 bases not matched to a gene. The CDR3 runs 14 residues. The CDR3 region is CATSGTGVSGEQFF. CDR3 nucleotides: TGTGCCACCAGTGGGACAGGGGTTAGTGGTGAGCAGTTCTTC.

This clone appeared many times. J is TRBJ2-7 and V is TRBV20-1; tentative D call: TRBD2 (6 bases). In germline, CDR1 is DFQATT, CDR2 SNEGSKA (reference sequence). The CDR3 is made up of 15 amino acids. Trimming stripped 8 bases from V and 0 bases from J, with 20 bases between. The CDR3 region has the DNA TGCAGTCTTGAGGGCGGGAACCCAGGCTCCTACGAGCAGTACTTC. Its translation: CSLEGGNPGSYEQYF.

This clone was counted many times. Other DNA sequences in this sample translate to the same CDR3. This chain connects TRBV12-3 or TRBV12-4 to TRBJ1-4; D unresolved. The CDR3 is made up of 16 amino acids. Trimming removed 0 bases at V and 0 bases at J, with 8 bases between. The CDR3 DNA sequence: TGTGCCAGCAGTTTAGCGGGAGGTGCAACTAATGAAAAACTGTTTTTT. Its translation: CASSLAGGATNEKLFF.

This clone came up many times. The CDR3, as DNA: TGTGCCAGCAGTGAGGTCGGGGCCAACGTCCTGACTTTC. It specifies CASSEVGANVLTF. This rearrangement joins TRBV7-3 to TRBJ2-6; unclear D gene. The CDR3 contains 13 residues. Per the germline V gene, CDR1 is SGHTA and CDR2 is FQGTGA. Trimming stripped 6 bases from V and 4 bases from J, with 7 bases between.

This clone was counted ten times or more. DNA of the CDR3: TGTGCCAGCAGCTTACTCAGGGGTCCAAACTATGGCTACACCTTC. It encodes CASSLLRGPNYGYTF. V is TRBV7-8 and J is TRBJ1-2; the D gene is possibly TRBD1 (6 bases). Deletions cut 2 bases from V and 2 bases from J, with 12 bases between. The CDR3 spans 15 residues. From germline, CDR1 is SGHVS and CDR2 FQNEAQ.

The V gene is TRBV28, the J gene TRBJ2-7; 8 bases are a match to TRBD2. CDR3 size: 19 residues. V gave up 4 bases and J gave up 3 bases; unmatched junction bases: 20. Germline V gene data show CDR1 as MDHEN and CDR2 as SYDVKM. The CDR3 loop reads CASSSIRTSWRAVLYEQYF. The CDR3, as DNA: TGTGCCAGCAGTTCTATTAGGACTAGCTGGAGGGCAGTGCTCTACGAGCAGTACTTC. Drawing the rest from reference TRBV28 and TRBJ2-7, the complete variable domain is DVKVTQSSRYLVKRTGEKVFLECVQDMDHENMFWYRQDPGLGLRLIYFSYDVKMKEKGDIPEGYSVSREKKERFSLILESASTNQTSMYLCASSSIRTSWRAVLYEQYFGPGTRLTVT.